This T cell receptor beta chain was identified during a study of blood T cells in healthy people across ages. CDR1 and CDR2 from the germline V gene are SGHRS and YFSETQ. This CDR3 spans 12 amino acids. Approximately 10 milliliters was the volume of peripheral blood drawn from each donor. Primers used in a second PCR of roughly 6 to 12 cycles were a sample-barcoded 5' primer and a J-beta primer mix. TCRdb itself ran the 5' RACE reads through MiXCR, one entry per CDR3 protein. The sample has roughly 1.5 million distinct CDR3 sequences, about 42% seen once; the top ten hold about 4%. This clonotype was observed many times. A read error may produce the germline difference seen at one junction end.

The source material was blood. The clonotype was recovered from a woman under 30 in good health. The chain links TRBV5-1 to TRBJ2-2, with D unresolved. The CDR3 DNA is TGTGCCAGCAGTTCCAACACCGGGGAGCTGTTTTTT. This codes for CASSSNTGELFF.